This T cell receptor (beta chain) was captured by sequencing in a study of regulatory T cells in long-lasting Graves disease. Study-level results: Gene preferences differed: TRBV28, TRBJ1-2, TRBJ2-5 in persistent cases. A greater number of public clonotypes (around 3,000) was shared by persistent patients than by new patients (approximately 1,000).

Germline values: CDR1 SNHLY, CDR2 FYNNEI. V lost 5 bases to trimming and J lost 5 bases, with 15 bases between them. The CDR3 contains 15 residues. TCR beta libraries were built with iRepertoire HTBI primers and Arm-PCR of CDR3 regions. MiXCR, run by TCRdb on the multiplex PCR reads, gives a single entry per CDR3 protein. The sample gives approximately 390,000 distinct CDR3 sequences, 15% to 20% of which show up once; 20% to 25% is in the top ten. This clonotype was recorded a few times. Its antigen is not known. The time point denotes: newly diagnosed GD, antithyroid drugs for less than 3 months. Construction of the TCR library relied on RNA isolated from PBMCs. The same sample was also studied in work on T cells in Graves' hyperthyroidism and ophthalmopathy. That source reports: No progression to ophthalmopathy during 18 months of follow-up defined stable disease. Blood also carried most thyroid clonotypes expanded above 0.001.

V and J are TRBV2 and TRBJ2-2, with D possibly TRBD1 on 7 matching bases. The sequencing used peripheral blood mononuclear cells (PBMCs), collected at new diagnosis, from a patient treated with antithyroid drugs. The receptor was derived from a woman between 18 and 29 years old with Graves disease. For the CDR3, the DNA is TGTGCCAGCAGTTCAGACAGGGCGGGAACCGGGGAGCTGTTTTTT. This encodes CASSSDRAGTGELFF. Looking up the rest from reference TRBV2 and TRBJ2-2 gives the full variable domain: EPEVTQTPSHQVTQMGQEVILRCVPISNHLYFYWYRQILGQKVEFLVSFYNNEISEKSEIFDDQFSVERPDGSNFTLKIRSTKLEDSAMYFCASSSDRAGTGELFFGEGSRLTVL.